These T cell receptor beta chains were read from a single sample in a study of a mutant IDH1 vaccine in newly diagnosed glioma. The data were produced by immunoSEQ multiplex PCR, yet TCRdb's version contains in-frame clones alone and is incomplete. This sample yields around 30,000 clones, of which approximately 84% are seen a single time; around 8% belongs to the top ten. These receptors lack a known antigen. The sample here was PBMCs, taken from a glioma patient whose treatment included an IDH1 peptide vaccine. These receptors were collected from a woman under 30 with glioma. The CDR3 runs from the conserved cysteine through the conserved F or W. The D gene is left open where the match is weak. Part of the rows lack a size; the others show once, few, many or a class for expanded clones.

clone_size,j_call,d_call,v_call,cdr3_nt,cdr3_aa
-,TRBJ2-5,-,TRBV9,TGTGCCAGCAGCGTCGACTCCAGGGAGACCCAGTACTTC,CASSVDSRETQYF
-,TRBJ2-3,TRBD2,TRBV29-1,TGCAGCGTTGATGCGGGAGGGGGTACAGATACGCAGTATTTT,CSVDAGGGTDTQYF
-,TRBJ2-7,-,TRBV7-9,TGTGCCAGCAGCTCCACGAACAAACCCGGCGAGCAGTACTTC,CASSSTNKPGEQYF
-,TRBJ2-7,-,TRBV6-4,TGTGCCAGCAGTGTCGAACAGGGCTACGAGCAGTACTTC,CASSVEQGYEQYF
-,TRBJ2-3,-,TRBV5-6,TGTGCCAGCAGCTTATTGCCAGTCACAGATACGCAGTATTTT,CASSLLPVTDTQYF
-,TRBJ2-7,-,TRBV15,TGTGCCACCCAGGGGGGCCCGGCCTACGAGCAGTACTTC,CATQGGPAYEQYF
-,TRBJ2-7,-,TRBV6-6,TGTGCCAGCAGTCTACAGGGATACGAGCAGTACTTC,CASSLQGYEQYF
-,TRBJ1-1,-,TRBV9,TGTGCCAGCAGCGTAGGGCAGGTGAACACTGAAGCTTTCTTT,CASSVGQVNTEAFF
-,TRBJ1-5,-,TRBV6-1,TGTGCCAGCAGTGAAGTTGAGGGACAGCCCCAGCATTTT,CASSEVEGQPQHF
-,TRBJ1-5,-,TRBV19,TGTGCCAGTGTGACGGCCCTGCCTTATAGCAATCAGCCCCAGCATTTT,CASVTALPYSNQPQHF
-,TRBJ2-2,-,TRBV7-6,TGTGCCAGCAGCCCCACCGGGGAGCTGTTTTTT,CASSPTGELFF
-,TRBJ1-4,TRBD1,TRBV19,TGTGCCAGTAGTGCCCGACAGGGGTTTAATGAAAAACTGTTTTTT,CASSARQGFNEKLFF
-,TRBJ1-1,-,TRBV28,TGTGCCAGCAGCCCTAGGAGGACAGCCCAGAACACTGAAGCTTTCTTT,CASSPRRTAQNTEAFF
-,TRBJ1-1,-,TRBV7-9,TGTGCCAGCAGCTTAAGCACTGAAGCTTTCTTT,CASSLSTEAFF
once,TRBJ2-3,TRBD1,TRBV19,TGTGCCAGCTCACCCGCATTTGCCAGGGACAAAAGGGGGCTCCTAGATACGCAGTATTTT,CASSPAFARDKRGLLDTQYF
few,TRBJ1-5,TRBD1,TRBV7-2,TGTGCCAGCAGCCCGAGACAGGGCGGCCGACAGCCCCAGCATTTT,CASSPRQGGRQPQHF
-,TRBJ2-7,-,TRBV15,TGTGCCACCAGCAGAGACACGGTGTCCTCCGAGCAGTACTTC,CATSRDTVSSEQYF
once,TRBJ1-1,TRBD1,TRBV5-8,TGTGCCAGCAGCTTCCCCGGGACAGGAGTAGGAACTGAAGCTTTCTTT,CASSFPGTGVGTEAFF
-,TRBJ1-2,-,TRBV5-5,TGTGCCAGCAGCTTGACCGGGACATTTGATGGCTACACCTTC,CASSLTGTFDGYTF
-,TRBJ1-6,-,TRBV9,TGTGCCAGCAGCGTAGAGTGGGGGGGTTCACCCCTCCACTTT,CASSVEWGGSPLHF
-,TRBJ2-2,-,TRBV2,TGTGCCAGCAGATCAGGGCCCGGGGAGCTGTTTTTT,CASRSGPGELFF
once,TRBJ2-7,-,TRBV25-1,TGTGCCAGCAGTGGGCCGGGACCTTTCTACGAGCAGTACTTC,CASSGPGPFYEQYF
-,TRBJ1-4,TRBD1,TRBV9,TGTGCCAGCAGCTTGGGACAGGCCTTTAATGAAAAACTGTTTTTT,CASSLGQAFNEKLFF
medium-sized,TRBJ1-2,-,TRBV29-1,TGCAGCGTTGAGACGGGGAATAACTATGGCTACACCTTC,CSVETGNNYGYTF
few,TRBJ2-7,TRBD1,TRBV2,TGTGCCAGCAGTGAATGGACAGGGCTCTACGAGCAGTACTTC,CASSEWTGLYEQYF
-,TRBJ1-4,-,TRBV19,TGTGCCAGTAGTATCGCGGGGCGGAAGATCCTGTTTTTT,CASSIAGRKILFF
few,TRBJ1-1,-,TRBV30,TGTGCCTGGAGTGTGCAGGTCGGTCAGAACACTGAAGCTTTCTTT,CAWSVQVGQNTEAFF
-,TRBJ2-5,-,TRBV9,TGTGCCAGCAGCGTAGTAGGGGGGCAAGAGACCCAGTACTTC,CASSVVGGQETQYF
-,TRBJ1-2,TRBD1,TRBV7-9,TGTGCCAGCAGCCCTGGAGGGGGCGCGGGCATGGAATACACCTTC,CASSPGGGAGMEYTF
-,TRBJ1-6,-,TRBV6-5,TGTGCCAGCAGTTTATCCTCTCGGACGGACAATTCACCCCTCCACTTT,CASSLSSRTDNSPLHF
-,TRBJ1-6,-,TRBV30,TGTGCCTCACCGGGACACTCTTTGAGTTCACCCCTCCACTTT,CASPGHSLSSPLHF
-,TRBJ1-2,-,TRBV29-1,TGCAGCGTTGAAGATGAAAGGACCGCAATATATGGCTACACCTTC,CSVEDERTAIYGYTF
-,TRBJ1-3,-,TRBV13,TGTGCCAGCAGCTTACAACCTACATTAAACACCATATATTTT,CASSLQPTLNTIYF
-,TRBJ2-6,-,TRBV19,TGTGCCAGTAGCGTTAAAGGTGGGGCCAACGTCCTGACTTTC,CASSVKGGANVLTF
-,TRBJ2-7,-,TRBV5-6,TGTGCCAGCAGCTGGGGGGCCTACGAGCAGTACTTC,CASSWGAYEQYF
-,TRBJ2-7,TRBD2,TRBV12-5,TGTGCTAGTGGTACCGAAAGGGCGGGAGCCCTTGCCTACGAGCAGTACTTC,CASGTERAGALAYEQYF
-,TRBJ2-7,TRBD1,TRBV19,TGTGCCAGTAGGCGCCAGGGACAGTCCTACGAGCAGTACTTC,CASRRQGQSYEQYF
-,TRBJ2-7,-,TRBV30,TGTGCCTGGAAGGGGGACTCCTACGAGCAGTACTTC,CAWKGDSYEQYF
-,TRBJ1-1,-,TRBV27,TGTGCCAGCAGTTTATGGTCCGGCGGACTGAACACTGAAGCTTTCTTT,CASSLWSGGLNTEAFF
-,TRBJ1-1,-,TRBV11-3,TGTGCCAGCAGTAGAACCCCGAGGGCTGAAGCTTTCTTT,CASSRTPRAEAFF
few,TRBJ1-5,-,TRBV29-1,TGCAGCGTTGGCGAGGGAGGGCCCCAGCATTTT,CSVGEGGPQHF
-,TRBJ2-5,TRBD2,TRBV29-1,TGCAGCGTTGATGCGGGACTAGCGGGGGGGCGAGAGACCCAGTACTTC,CSVDAGLAGGRETQYF